This TCR beta chain comes out of a study of T cell responses to AZD1222 COVID-19 vaccine. Study-wide results and caveats: Among vaccine-associated CD4 TCRs, coverage spanned spike, with dominance at 160-218 and 743-854. After two AZD1222 doses, spike-specific TCR breadth and depth rose versus day 0. White British donors predominated, females outnumbered males, and clonal diversity was possibly underestimated.

In regard to this clone: Its antigen is not known.

Some clones are missing from TCRdb's copy, which holds only in-frame ones; the method was immunoSEQ multiplex PCR. This table has roughly 67,000 clones, over 60% appearing once. The length of the CDR3 is 11 residues. The V gene lost 7 bases and the J gene lost 5 bases, with 7 bases spanning the gap. CDR1 is SGHRS and CDR2 is YFSETQ in the germline V gene. The sample in question was peripheral blood, obtained on day 0 of AZD1222 vaccination. The chain is built from TRBV5-1 and TRBJ2-1; D remains ambiguous. This TCR was recovered from an adult in good health. CDR3 loop: CASYRNNEQFF. As DNA, the CDR3 is TGCGCCAGCTACAGAAACAATGAGCAGTTCTTC.